The 8 T cell receptor beta chains below all came from one sample that was sequenced in a study of glioma-infiltrating T cells after dendritic cell vaccination. Clones were sequenced by immunoSEQ multiplex PCR, and TCRdb holds only the in-frame ones, with some missing. Counted here are about 73,000 clones, 82% occurring once; the ten biggest clones make up 2.1%. The material sequenced was blood, taken before dendritic cell vaccination. The receptors were gathered from a human donor with glioblastoma.

The V and J genes are TRBV6-6 and TRBJ2-3; 8 bases agree with TRBD2. J gave up 0 bases and V 6 bases, and 2 bases lay outside the gene matches. This CDR3 comprises 14 residues. In germline, CDR1 is MNHNY, CDR2 SVGAGI (reference sequence). CDR3 DNA sequence: TGTGCCAGCAGCGGGGGGGCTAGCACAGATACGCAGTATTTT. Residues: CASSGGASTDTQYF.

A few counts support this clone. The chain employs TRBV27 and TRBJ1-2; 7 nucleotides match TRBD1. The CDR3 has 15 amino acids. Germline V gene lookup returns CDR1 MNHEY and CDR2 SMNVEV (reference sequence). The V segment lost 7 bases and the J segment 0 bases; nucleotides outside the gene matches: 8. As DNA, the CDR3 is TGTGCCAGCAAATTGGGGACAGTAACTAACTATGGCTACACCTTC. It codes for CASKLGTVTNYGYTF.

The DNA of the CDR3 is TGTGCCAGCAGCGTAGCTCCGAGCGGGCCGAAAGGAACCGGGGAGCTGTTTTTT. Amino acids: CASSVAPSGPKGTGELFF. V is TRBV9 and J is TRBJ2-2, with a weak D call TRBD2 (6 bases). The germline CDR1 and CDR2 sequences are SGDLS and YYNGEE. This CDR3 is 18 amino acids long. V shed 0 bases and J shed 5 bases, with 20 bases lying between them.

This sequence joins TRBV11-2 and TRBJ2-3, with TRBD2 matching 7 bases. Looked up from germline, CDR1 is SGHAT and CDR2 is FQNNGV. The CDR3 consists of 16 residues. V trimming: 3 bases; J trimming: 0 bases; junction bases outside the gene matches: 6. The CDR3 sequence: CASSFGRTSSTDTQYF. CDR3 DNA sequence: TGTGCCAGCAGCTTCGGGAGGACGTCTAGCACAGATACGCAGTATTTT.

The genes are TRBV5-4 and TRBJ2-6, with 11 bases identical to TRBD1. Per germline, CDR1 SGHNT and CDR2 YYREEE (reference sequence). J lost 4 bases, V lost 7 bases, and 4 bases had no gene match. The CDR3 runs 15 residues. CDR3: CASGQGAEGANVLTF. For the CDR3, the DNA is TGTGCCAGCGGACAGGGGGCGGAAGGGGCCAACGTCCTGACTTTC.

This clone was detected only a few times. The CDR3 is CASSDGTGNQPQHF. CDR3 bases: TGCGCCAGCAGTGACGGGACAGGCAATCAGCCCCAGCATTTT. The rearrangement links TRBV10-2 to TRBJ1-5; 7 bases fit TRBD1. The ends lost 3 bases at V and 2 bases at J; junction bases unmatched: 1. Looked up from germline, CDR1 is WSHSY and CDR2 is SAAADI. The CDR3 extends over 14 amino acids.

The rearrangement joins TRBV7-2 to TRBJ1-3; D gene uncertain. CDR1 and CDR2 (germline): SGHTA, FQGNSA. Trimming shortened V by 1 base and J by 5 bases, and 12 bases separated the two germline ends. The CDR3 is 15 amino acids. This CDR3 reads CASSLDGLQRNTIYF. In nucleotides, the CDR3 is TGTGCCAGCAGCTTAGATGGCCTGCAGAGAAACACCATATATTTT.

V and J are TRBV27 and TRBJ1-6; D is unclear. In germline, CDR1 is MNHEY, CDR2 SMNVEV (reference sequence). Trimming stripped 3 bases from V and 8 bases from J, with 11 bases between. There are 14 residues in the CDR3. The CDR3 nucleotides are TGTGCCAGCAGTTTTGCGGCCATTTATTCACCCCTCCACTTT. Encoded protein: CASSFAAIYSPLHF.